This T cell receptor beta chain was documented in a study of T cells in women clearing cervical HPV infection. Study at large: Women with histologically confirmed HPV16-related CIN3 or worse, 2 with invasive cancer, served as cases.

Data came from immunoSEQ multiplex PCR; TCRdb stores just in-frame clones and leaves some out. The sample table sets out under 50,000 clones. CDR1 is LNHDA, CDR2 SQIVND, per germline (reference sequence). CDR3 size: 15 residues. The V end lost 1 base, the J end lost 5 bases, and 14 bases lay between the germline ends. Comments on this clone: The CDR3 end lies 3 residues beyond the end of the read and is filled in from the germline J gene.

All participants had a single incident cervical HPV16 infection, and prevalent HPV16 infections were excluded. Dot-blot hybridization genotyped cervical HPV amplified with MY09/MY11 PCR. The sample consisted of blood buffy coat. This chain joins TRBV19 and TRBJ2-5; the D gene could be TRBD1 or TRBD2 (7 bases each). The TCR sequence derives from a woman aged 18-70 years with a cervical HPV16 infection that either progressed to CIN3+ or cleared (not recorded which). The sequenced part of the CDR3 DNA is TGTGCCAGTAGTATAGGGGGAGGGGGCTGGGAGACC. Its protein product is CASSIGGGGWET. In full, the CDR3 is CASSIGGGGWETQYF.